This entry features one TCR beta chain sequence. What it binds is unknown. At one of its ends the junction is not consistent with the germline gene, which may arise from a read error. This CDR3 spans 17 amino acids. The germline V gene encodes CDR1 SGHTS and CDR2 YDEGEE. In the PCR, 60 Vbeta and 13 Jbeta primers were used. Here immunoSEQ multiplex PCR was the method, and the copy in TCRdb shows in-frame clones only, minus some. The table includes some 180,000 clones, more than 9.5% detected once. The source of the sample is a study of cytomegalovirus exposure and HLA in healthy donors. Findings of the study overall: The study recorded 164 TCR beta chains that were cytomegalovirus-associated.

The specimen sequenced was PBMCs. The receptor was derived from a man aged 50-60 years in good health and CMV-seropositive. The rearrangement uses TRBV5-8 and TRBJ1-2; 8 nucleotides agree with TRBD1. DNA for the CDR3: TGTGCCAGCAGCAACCGGGACAGGATAAGAGCAGGCCCTTCCACCAACTTC. Translating it yields CASSNRDRIRAGPSTNF.